Described below is a single T cell receptor beta chain sequence and its context. The antigen is unknown. This specimen comes from a study of OX40 agonist ivuxolimab in advanced cancers. Study-level background: Ivuxolimab, an agonistic anti-OX40 (CD134) antibody, was given to patients. Prior anti-PD-1, anti-PD-L1 or anti-CTLA-4 therapy did not bar entry, and roughly 40% had some.

The data were produced by immunoSEQ multiplex PCR, yet TCRdb's version contains in-frame clones alone and is incomplete. The sample has over 55,000 clones, about 86% seen once. Study-level points and caveats: Clonal expansion was seen in CD4+ and CD8+ blood T cells by week 6 at 0.1 to 3.0 mg/kg. No antigen was identified for the clonally expanded peripheral T cells.

V trimming: 2 bases; J trimming: 2 bases; junction bases outside the gene matches: 3. This CDR3 is built from 16 residues. Germline V gives CDR1 SGHTA, CDR2 FQGTGA. The source material was CD4+ or CD8+ T cells sorted from blood, sampled in a trial of the OX40 agonist ivuxolimab. The clonotype comes from an adult with an advanced solid tumor such as melanoma, head and neck, liver or kidney cancer. This sequence joins TRBV7-3 and TRBJ2-2, with 9 bases fitting TRBD2. The CDR3 nucleotides are TGTGCCAGCAGCTTACAAGCGGGGGGTAACACCGGGGAGCTGTTTTTT. Its translation is CASSLQAGGNTGELFF. Using reference TRBV7-3 and TRBJ2-2 for the parts outside the CDR3, the full variable domain is GAGVSQTPSNKVTEKGKYVELRCDPISGHTALYWYRQSLGQGPEFLIYFQGTGAADDSGLPNDRFFAVRPEGSVSTLKIQRTERGDSAVYLCASSLQAGGNTGELFFGEGSRLTVL.